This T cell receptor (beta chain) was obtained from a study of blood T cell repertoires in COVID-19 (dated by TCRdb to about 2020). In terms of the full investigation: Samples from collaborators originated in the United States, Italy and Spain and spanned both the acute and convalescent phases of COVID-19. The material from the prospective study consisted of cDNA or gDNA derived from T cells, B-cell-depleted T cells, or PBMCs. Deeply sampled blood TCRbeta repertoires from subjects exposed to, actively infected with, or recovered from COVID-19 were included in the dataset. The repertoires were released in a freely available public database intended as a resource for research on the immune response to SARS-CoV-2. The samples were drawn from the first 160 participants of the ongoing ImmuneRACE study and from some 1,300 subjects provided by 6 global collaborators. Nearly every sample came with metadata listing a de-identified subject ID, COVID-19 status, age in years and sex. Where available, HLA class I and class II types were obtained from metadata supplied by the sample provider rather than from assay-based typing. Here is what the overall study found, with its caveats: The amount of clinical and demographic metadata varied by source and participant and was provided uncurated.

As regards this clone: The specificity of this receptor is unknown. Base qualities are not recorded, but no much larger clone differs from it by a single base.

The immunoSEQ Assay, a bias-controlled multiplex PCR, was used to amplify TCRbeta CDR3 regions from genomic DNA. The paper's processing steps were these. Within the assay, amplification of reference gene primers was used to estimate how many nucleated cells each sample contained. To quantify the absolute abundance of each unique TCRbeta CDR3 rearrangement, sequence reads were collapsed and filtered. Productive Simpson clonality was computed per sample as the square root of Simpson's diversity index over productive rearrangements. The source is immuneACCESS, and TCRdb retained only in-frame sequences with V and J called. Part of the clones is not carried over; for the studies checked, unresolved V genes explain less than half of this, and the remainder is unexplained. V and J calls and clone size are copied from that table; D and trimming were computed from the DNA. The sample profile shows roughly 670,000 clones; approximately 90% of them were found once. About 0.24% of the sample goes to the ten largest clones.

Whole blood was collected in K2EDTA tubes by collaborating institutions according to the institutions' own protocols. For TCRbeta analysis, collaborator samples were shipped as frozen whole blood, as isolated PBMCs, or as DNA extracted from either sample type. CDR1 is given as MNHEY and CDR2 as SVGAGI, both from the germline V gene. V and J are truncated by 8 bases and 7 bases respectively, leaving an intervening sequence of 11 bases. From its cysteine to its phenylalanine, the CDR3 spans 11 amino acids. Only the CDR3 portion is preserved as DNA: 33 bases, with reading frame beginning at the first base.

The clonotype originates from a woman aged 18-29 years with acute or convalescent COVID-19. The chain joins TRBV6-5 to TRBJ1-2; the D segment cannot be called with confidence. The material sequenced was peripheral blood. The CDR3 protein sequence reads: CASRTEIGYTF. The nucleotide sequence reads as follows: TGTGCCAGCCGCACAGAGATTGGCTACACCTTC.